This T cell receptor beta chain was profiled in a study of blood T cell repertoires in COVID-19. About the study: The cDNA or gDNA used as material had been derived from T cells, B-cell-depleted T cells, or PBMCs.

Note on this clone: Other DNA variants within this sample encode the same CDR3.

This CDR3 has 15 residues. V lost 3 bases to trimming and J lost 0 bases, with 10 bases between them. Looked up from germline, CDR1 is SGHRS and CDR2 is YFSETQ. Profiling relied on immunoSEQ multiplex PCR, and the TCRdb table lists in-frame clones only, not all of them. Of 450,000 or so clones listed, 70% to 90% were seen once; the top ten hold 0.8% to 1%. Sequences were obtained from peripheral blood. This receptor was taken from a man aged 18-30 years with COVID-19, enrolled during active disease. The chain carries TRBV5-1 and TRBJ2-1; D might be TRBD2 (6 bases). The DNA for the CDR3 is TGCGCCAGCAGCTCATCCGGGAGCTCCTACAATGAGCAGTTCTTC. This gives the protein CASSSSGSSYNEQFF. The full variable domain, its missing parts supplied by reference TRBV5-1 and TRBJ2-1, is KAGVTQTPRYLIKTRGQQVTLSCSPISGHRSVSWYQQTPGQGLQFLFEYFSETQRNKGNFPGRFSGRQFSNSRSEMNVSTLELGDSALYLCASSSSGSSYNEQFFGPGTRLTVL.